Shown below are 2 T cell receptor beta chains from a single sample sequenced in a study of shared clonotypes between healthy human individuals. Repertoires were generated with immunoSEQ multiplex PCR, while TCRdb's copy carries only in-frame clones and drops some. This table has just over 2,000,000 clones, roughly 95% appearing once. Sequences were obtained from naive CD4+ T cells sorted from blood. Subset defined: CD45RA+ positively selected. These receptors were taken from a man in his late teens or twenties in good health.

Worth noting for this clone: The same CDR3 can be traced to other DNA sequences in this sample. The rearrangement links TRBV30 to TRBJ2-7; no clear D gene. Trimming left V 0 bases short and J 7 bases short, with 7 bases between. The CDR3 has 11 residues. The germline gives CDR1 GTSNPN, CDR2 SVGIG (reference sequence). In DNA, the CDR3 is TGTGCCTGGAGTGTAGGTCGGGAGCAGTACTTC. Its translation: CAWSVGREQYF.

CDR3 bases: TGTGCCAGCAGCTCTACTGCCGGGACAGGGGCCTACGAGCAGTACTTC. As protein: CASSSTAGTGAYEQYF. The chain recombines TRBV5-4 with TRBJ2-7; 10 bases fit TRBD1. This CDR3 comprises 16 residues. Germline CDR1 reads SGHNT; CDR2 reads YYREEE (reference sequence). V gave up 3 bases and J gave up 2 bases; unmatched junction bases: 8.